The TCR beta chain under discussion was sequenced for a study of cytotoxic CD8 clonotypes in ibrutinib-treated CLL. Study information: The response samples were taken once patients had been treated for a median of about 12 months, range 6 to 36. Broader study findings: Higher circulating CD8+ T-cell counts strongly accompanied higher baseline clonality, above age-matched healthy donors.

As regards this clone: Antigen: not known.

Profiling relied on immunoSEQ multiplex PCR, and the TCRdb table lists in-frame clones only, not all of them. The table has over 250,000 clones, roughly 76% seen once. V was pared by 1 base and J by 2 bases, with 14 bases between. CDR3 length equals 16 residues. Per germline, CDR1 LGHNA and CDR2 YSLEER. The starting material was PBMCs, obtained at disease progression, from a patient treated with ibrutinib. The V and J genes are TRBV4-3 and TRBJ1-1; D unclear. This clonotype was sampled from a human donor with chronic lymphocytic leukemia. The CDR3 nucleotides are TGCGCCAGCAGCCAAGGGTTCCGTTCGTCAAACACTGAAGCTTTCTTT. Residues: CASSQGFRSSNTEAFF.